This T cell receptor beta chain came from a study of T cell responses to AZD1222 COVID-19 vaccine. Whole-study results and caveats: The donors showed a predominance of white British ancestry and of females, with possible underestimation of clonal diversity. Just six AZD1222 recipients tested seropositive at baseline. Vaccine-related CD4 TCRs covered spike, predominating at 160-218 and 743-854.

Turning to this clone: The antigen is unknown.

The method was immunoSEQ multiplex PCR; TCRdb's version includes in-frame clones alone and lacks a portion of them. The repertoire has 98,000 or so clones, almost 90% of them found once; the top ten carry around a sixth. The receptor was isolated from an adult who received the AZD1222 COVID-19 vaccine. The source was peripheral blood, collected 28 days after the second AZD1222 dose.

The CDR3 DNA reads TGTGCCAGCAGCCCGGGCTTTCAGGGTGGGTACTCCTACGAGCAGTACTTC. The encoded protein is CASSPGFQGGYSYEQYF. This chain links TRBV9 with TRBJ2-7, with D possibly matching TRBD1 (5 bases). This CDR3 is 17 amino acids long. CDR1 and CDR2 (germline): SGDLS, YYNGEE. V shed 4 bases and J shed 0 bases, with 20 bases lying between them.